This T cell receptor beta chain emerged from a study of T cells in localized non-small cell lung cancer. TCRdb's table, derived via immunoSEQ multiplex PCR, lists solely in-frame clones and lacks some. The data contain nearly 25,000 clones, more than 90% of them singletons. The CDR3 runs 14 residues. Germline values: CDR1 MGHDK, CDR2 SYGVNS. Remarks on this clone: The junction and the germline gene differ at one end; a read error may be behind it.

The material was peripheral blood, obtained before any cancer treatment. The V and J genes are TRBV25-1 and TRBJ2-1; D unresolved. The receptor was isolated from a man aged 40 to 70 with stage III squamous cell lung carcinoma. The CDR3 bases are TGTGCCAGCAGCGAATCCGGGCCTGCCAATGAGCAGTTCTTC. Its translation: CASSESGPANEQFF.